This record covers a single T cell receptor (beta chain). V lost 5 bases and J lost 0, with 8 bases in between. CDR3 length: 13 residues. The germline V gene has CDR1 MNHEY and CDR2 SVGAGI. This entry comes from a study of cytomegalovirus exposure and HLA in healthy donors. The PCR employed 60 Vbeta primers together with 13 Jbeta primers. Per the original data handling: There were 70 million to 95 million unique TCR beta chains by a later count, and approximately 10 million of them were shared. Produced via immunoSEQ multiplex PCR; TCRdb's table is partial and in-frame only. V and J calls and clone size are those listed in that table; D and trimming were worked out from the DNA. Its table records around 150,000 clones.

This chain uses TRBV6-5 with TRBJ2-7; D ambiguous. The material sequenced was PBMCs. This sequence originates from a man aged 25 to 40 in good health and CMV-seronegative. CDR3 residues: CASSDRVSYEQYF. Here the CDR3 DNA reads TGTGCCAGCAGTGACCGGGTCTCCTACGAGCAGTACTTC.